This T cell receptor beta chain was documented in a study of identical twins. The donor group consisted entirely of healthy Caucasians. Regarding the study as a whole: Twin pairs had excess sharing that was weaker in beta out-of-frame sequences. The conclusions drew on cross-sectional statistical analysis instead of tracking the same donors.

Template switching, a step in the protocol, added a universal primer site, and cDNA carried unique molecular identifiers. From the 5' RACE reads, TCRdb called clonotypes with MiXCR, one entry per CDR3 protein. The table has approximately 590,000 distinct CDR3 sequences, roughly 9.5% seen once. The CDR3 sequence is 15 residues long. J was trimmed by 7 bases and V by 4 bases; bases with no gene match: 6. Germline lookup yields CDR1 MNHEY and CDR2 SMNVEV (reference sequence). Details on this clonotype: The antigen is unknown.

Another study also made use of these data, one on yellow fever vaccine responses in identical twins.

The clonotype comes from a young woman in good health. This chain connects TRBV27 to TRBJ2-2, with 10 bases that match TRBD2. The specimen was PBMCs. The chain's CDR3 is CASSSLAGASGELFF. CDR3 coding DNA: TGTGCCAGCAGTTCTCTAGCGGGAGCAAGCGGGGAGCTGTTTTTT.